The 21 T cell receptor beta chains given below trace back to one sample, sequenced in a study of early T cells in non-severe SARS-CoV-2 infection. TCRdb re-derived calls from the 5' RACE reads in MiXCR, one entry per CDR3 protein. The repertoire holds nearly 30,000 distinct CDR3 sequences, with 5.7% as singletons. Sequences were obtained from whole blood. The receptors were sampled from an adult who was a healthcare worker with PCR-confirmed SARS-CoV-2 infection or an uninfected control (not recorded which).

The genes are TRBV7-6 and TRBJ2-2; D is ambiguous. There are 13 residues in the CDR3. With 5 bases removed from V and 6 bases from J, the gap between germline ends came to 10 bases. Germline CDR1 reads SGHVS; CDR2 reads FNYEAQ. The CDR3 is CASSARLPGELFF. The DNA for the CDR3 is TGTGCCAGCAGCGCCCGGTTGCCCGGGGAGCTGTTTTTT.

This clonotype has only a few counts. The chain combines TRBV12-3 or TRBV12-4 with TRBJ1-1; D not resolved. This CDR3 is 12 amino acids long. V gave up 6 bases and J gave up 8 bases, with 13 bases separating them. CDR3 in amino acids: CASRTPGEEAFF. DNA of the CDR3: TGTGCCAGCAGAACCCCCGGGGAAGAAGCTTTCTTT.

This clonotype was seen at least ten times. The chain carries TRBV6-1 and TRBJ2-2; TRBD1 matches 9 bases. With 8 bases clipped from V and 7 bases from J, the junction kept 14 bases outside the gene matches. The CDR3 covers 16 residues. Germline CDR1 MNHNS, CDR2 SASEGT. CDR3 sequence (DNA): TGTGCCAGCGCGACCTCCGGGACAGGGTATGACGGGGAGCTGTTTTTT. This encodes CASATSGTGYDGELFF.

The table lists this clonotype with many counts. V usage is TRBV7-3 and J usage is TRBJ2-2; D is perhaps TRBD1 (5 bases). In germline, CDR1 is SGHTA, CDR2 FQGTGA. V dropped 0 bases and J dropped 7 bases, with 12 bases sitting between them. The CDR3 totals 15 residues. CDR3 sequence (DNA): TGTGCCAGCAGCTTAACGGCAGGGTTGGACGGGGAGCTGTTTTTT. It codes for CASSLTAGLDGELFF.

The sample holds many counts of this clonotype. This chain joins TRBV28 and TRBJ2-3; 9 bases line up with TRBD1. After removal of 8 bases from V and 4 bases from J, the junction contained 13 bases not matched to a gene. Germline CDR1 reads MDHEN; CDR2 reads SYDVKM. This CDR3 is 16 amino acids long. In DNA form, the CDR3 reads TGTGCCAGCTCGACGACGGATGGGACAGGGTCAGATACGCAGTATTTT. Translating gives CASSTTDGTGSDTQYF.

This clonotype was seen ten or more times. The chain couples TRBV6-1 to TRBJ2-7, with D uncertain. Germline values: CDR1 MNHNS, CDR2 SASEGT. The length of the CDR3 is 12 residues. Deletions cut 2 bases from V and 5 bases from J, with 7 bases between. In DNA form, the CDR3 reads TGTGCCAGCAGTGAAAGGAGCAACGAGCAGTACTTC. Translating gives CASSERSNEQYF.

This clonotype has more than one count but fewer than ten. This rearrangement joins TRBV12-3 or TRBV12-4 to TRBJ2-7; D may match TRBD1 or TRBD2 (5 bases each). The V end was cut by 5 bases, the J end by 0 bases, with 11 bases between. The CDR3 is 14 residues long. The CDR3 bases are TGTGCCAGCAGTCTAGAAGGGACCTCCTACGAGCAGTACTTC. Translation gives CASSLEGTSYEQYF.

This clonotype was seen many times. The chain carries TRBV7-9 and TRBJ1-4; no clear D gene. The germline CDR1 and CDR2 sequences are SEHNR and FQNEAQ (reference sequence). V was pared by 6 bases and J by 0 bases, with 11 bases between. CDR3 length: 15 residues. CDR3 DNA sequence: TGTGCCAGCAGAGCGGGGAAATCAACTAATGAAAAACTGTTTTTT. Protein product: CASRAGKSTNEKLFF.

There are many counts of this clonotype. The chain carries TRBV10-3 and TRBJ2-7; D may be TRBD2 (6 bases). The V and J ends lost 0 bases and 6 bases respectively, with 24 bases between them. Germline-derived CDR1 and CDR2 are ENHRY and SYGVKD. The CDR3 loop spans 18 amino acids. DNA for the CDR3: TGTGCCATCAGTGAGTCGGGATATGGAGGGTCTGTCCGGGTCGAGCAGTACTTC. Translating it yields CAISESGYGGSVRVEQYF.

This clonotype was recorded a few times. The chain links TRBV28 to TRBJ2-3; the D gene is possibly TRBD2 (5 bases). V dropped 3 bases and J dropped 5 bases, with 6 bases sitting between them. Germline-derived CDR1 and CDR2 are MDHEN and SYDVKM. The CDR3 contains 12 residues. The CDR3 DNA sequence: TGTGCCAGCAGTTTTGGAGGAGATACGCAGTATTTT. Protein: CASSFGGDTQYF.

This clonotype was picked up a small number of times. The V and J genes are TRBV28 and TRBJ1-3; TRBD1 might be the D (6 bases). Germline V gene lookup returns CDR1 MDHEN and CDR2 SYDVKM. The CDR3 runs 14 residues. Trimming stripped 10 bases from V and 8 bases from J, with 21 bases between. The CDR3: CATHRDNQQHTIYF. The CDR3 nucleotides read TGTGCCACCCATCGGGACAATCAACAACACACCATATATTTT. The complete variable domain, with remaining parts taken from reference TRBV28 and TRBJ1-3, reads DVKVTQSSRYLVKRTGEKVFLECVQDMDHENMFWYRQDPGLGLRLIYFSYDVKMKEKGDIPEGYSVSREKKERFSLILESASTNQTSMYLCATHRDNQQHTIYFGEGSWLTVV.

At least ten counts were recorded for this clonotype. The CDR3 bases are TGTGCCAGCAGTTCGGGACAGGGACGAATCGGTAGCAATCAGCCCCAGCATTTT. This encodes CASSSGQGRIGSNQPQHF. This chain uses TRBV6-5 with TRBJ1-5; 9 bases match TRBD1. V shed 4 bases, J shed 0 bases, and the junction held 10 bases outside the gene matches. CDR3 length: 18 residues. Germline assignment: CDR1 MNHEY and CDR2 SVGAGI.

This clonotype was counted many times. This chain links TRBV18 with TRBJ1-6; the D is unclear. Germline CDR1 reads KGHSH; CDR2 reads LQKENI. V lost 8 bases and J 0 bases, leaving 2 bases between the germline ends. The CDR3 extends over 12 amino acids. The CDR3 DNA is TGTGCCAGCGGCTCCTATAATTCACCCCTCCACTTT. It specifies CASGSYNSPLHF.

This clonotype was seen at least ten times. The V and J genes are TRBV20-1 and TRBJ1-6; the D gene is possibly TRBD1 (6 bases). The CDR3 spans 13 residues. The V gene lost 4 bases and the J gene lost 10 bases, with 14 bases spanning the gap. Germline lookup yields CDR1 DFQATT and CDR2 SNEGSKA (reference sequence). The CDR3 loop is CSAIGGGGSPLHF. DNA for the CDR3: TGCAGTGCTATTGGGGGCGGAGGATCACCCCTCCACTTT.

This clonotype was seen many times. The chain links TRBV20-1 to TRBJ2-1; 13 nucleotides line up with TRBD2. With 1 base clipped from V and 2 bases from J, the junction kept 5 bases outside the gene matches. This CDR3 is built from 17 residues. From germline, CDR1 is DFQATT and CDR2 SNEGSKA (reference sequence). DNA of the CDR3: TGCAGTGCTAGAGGACTAGCGGGGGGCCTGCCCTACAATGAGCAGTTCTTC. It specifies CSARGLAGGLPYNEQFF.

There are many counts of this clonotype. The chain couples TRBV27 to TRBJ1-2; possible D gene TRBD1, 5 bases. Trimming took off 9 bases at V and 0 bases at J, with 17 bases between the two ends. This CDR3 has 15 amino acids. Per the germline V gene, CDR1 is MNHEY and CDR2 is SMNVEV (reference sequence). The CDR3 loop is CASWGPSLANYGYTF. The DNA for the CDR3 is TGTGCCAGTTGGGGACCGAGCTTAGCTAACTATGGCTACACCTTC.

Many counts were recorded for this clonotype. V usage is TRBV12-3 or TRBV12-4 and J usage is TRBJ1-1; D uncertain. This CDR3 has 15 residues. Trimming left V 0 bases short and J 5 bases short, with 13 bases between. The CDR3 sequence: CASSLALGGSTEAFF. The CDR3 nucleotides read TGTGCCAGCAGTTTAGCGCTAGGAGGGAGTACTGAAGCTTTCTTT.

This clonotype was counted ten times or more. This sequence joins TRBV6-2 or TRBV6-3 and TRBJ1-5; D call uncertain. Per the germline V gene, CDR1 is MNHEY and CDR2 is SVGEGT. Trimming shortened V by 5 bases and J by 2 bases, and 7 bases separated the two germline ends. This CDR3 spans 13 amino acids. The CDR3 nucleotides are TGTGCCAGCAGTATAATGGGCAATCAGCCCCAGCATTTT. As protein: CASSIMGNQPQHF.

V usage is TRBV12-3 or TRBV12-4 and J usage is TRBJ2-1; 9 nucleotides align to TRBD1. With V trimmed by 7 bases and J by 5 bases, 6 bases remained unmatched. The CDR3 spans 14 residues. The CDR3 region is CASTPGQGHNEQFF. CDR3 bases: TGTGCCAGCACCCCGGGACAGGGACACAATGAGCAGTTCTTC.

Many counts were recorded for this clonotype. The chain uses TRBV29-1 and TRBJ2-5; 7 bases match TRBD1. Germline CDR1 SQVTM, CDR2 ANQGSEA. Trimming at V came to 3 bases and at J to 5 bases, leaving 6 bases not matched to a gene. The CDR3 sequence is 13 residues long. The CDR3 protein is CSVDGQVFETQYF. DNA of the CDR3: TGCAGCGTTGACGGACAGGTGTTCGAGACCCAGTACTTC.

The V gene is TRBV12-3 or TRBV12-4, the J gene TRBJ2-7, with 9 bases fitting TRBD1. J lost 0 bases, V lost 5 bases, and 5 bases had no gene match. CDR3 length: 15 residues. The CDR3 loop reads CASSTGTGSSYEQYF. The CDR3 coding sequence is TGTGCCAGCAGTACGGGGACAGGGAGCTCCTACGAGCAGTACTTC.